These 17 T cell receptor beta chains were sequenced from one sample in a study of cytomegalovirus exposure and HLA in healthy donors (TCRdb year 2017). The library relied on the immunoSEQ multiplex PCR assay. A mixture of 60 forward primers for TCR Vbeta segments and 13 reverse primers for TCR Jbeta segments was used in the multiplex PCR. TCRdb provides this immuneACCESS table in a form limited to in-frame rearrangements. Some clones are lacking; in checked studies, under half of them reflect an unresolved V gene, and why the rest are absent is not known. Here the sample has about 170,000 clones; more than 75% occur a single time. The ten biggest clones cover more than 2% of the sample. Sequenced sample: PBMCs. The source is a man aged 18 to 35 in good health and CMV-seropositive.

The chain employs TRBV11-3 and TRBJ1-3; 7 nucleotides agree with TRBD1. The germline CDR1 and CDR2 sequences are SGHNT and YENEEA. CDR3 size: 15 residues. V shed 5 bases and J 3 bases; nucleotides not matched to a gene: 7. DNA for the CDR3: TGTGCCAGCAGCAGTAGACAGGGAAGTGGAAACACCATATATTTT. As protein: CASSSRQGSGNTIYF.

The rearrangement uses TRBV11-2 and TRBJ2-5; D ambiguous. The tail of the sequence fits TRBJ2-7 better, so the J call may be wrong. Germline V CDR1 and CDR2: SGHAT, FQNNGV. This CDR3 spans 11 amino acids. CDR3 nucleotide sequence: TGTGCCAGCAGCTTTCACTACGAGCAGTACTTC. It specifies CASSFHYEQYF.

The chain links TRBV14 to TRBJ2-5; perhaps TRBD1 as D (5 bases). Germline CDR1 reads SGHDN; CDR2 reads FVKESK. V lost 1 base, J lost 7 bases, and 13 bases lay in between. The CDR3 is 14 residues long. Written as DNA, the CDR3 is TGTGCCAGCAGCCAAGGGGTTCCTCAGGGGACCCAGTACTTC. Protein product: CASSQGVPQGTQYF.

This chain links TRBV9 with TRBJ1-2, with a tentative D call TRBD1 (6 bases). V gave up 3 bases and J gave up 7 bases, with 19 bases separating them. The CDR3 has 15 amino acids. CDR1 and CDR2 from the germline V gene are SGDLS and YYNGEE. The CDR3 DNA follows: TGTGCCAGCAGCGGGGCCAGGGGCAACATGGGTGGCTACACCTTC. Its protein is CASSGARGNMGGYTF.

The rearrangement uses TRBV19 and TRBJ2-7; D is perhaps TRBD1 (5 bases). V was cut by 4 bases and J by 2 bases, with 21 bases left in between. This CDR3 is built from 17 residues. Germline CDR1 reads LNHDA; CDR2 reads SQIVND (reference sequence). The CDR3 DNA reads as TGTGCCAGTAGTACCCTAAGAGACAGCGTCAACCCCTACGAGCAGTACTTC. Its protein is CASSTLRDSVNPYEQYF.

Here the CDR3 DNA reads TGTGCCAGCAGCCCATTAGGAGTTCAGGGGGATACGCAGTATTTT. Translation: CASSPLGVQGDTQYF. The chain combines TRBV7-2 with TRBJ2-3; D is perhaps TRBD1 (6 bases). V was pared by 5 bases and J by 6 bases, with 18 bases between. Germline values: CDR1 SGHTA, CDR2 FQGNSA. This CDR3 spans 15 amino acids.

The genes are TRBV25-1 and TRBJ2-7; D is perhaps TRBD1 (6 bases). Germline-derived CDR1 and CDR2 are MGHDK and SYGVNS. The CDR3 has 12 amino acids. The V gene lost 9 bases and the J gene lost 2 bases, with 11 bases spanning the gap. This CDR3 is CASGGGAYEQYF. DNA of the CDR3: TGTGCCAGTGGGGGCGGAGCCTACGAGCAGTACTTC.

J is TRBJ2-7 and V is TRBV5-4; 9 nucleotides agree with TRBD2. After removal of 4 bases from V and 1 base from J, the junction contained 9 bases not matched to a gene. Germline loops: CDR1 SGHNT, CDR2 YYREEE (reference sequence). The CDR3 length is 16 residues. The CDR3 here is CASSPGRLAASYEQYF. CDR3 nucleotide sequence: TGTGCCAGCAGCCCGGGGCGACTAGCGGCTTCCTACGAGCAGTACTTC.

This clone was seen more than once but under ten times. Relative to the germline gene, one junction end is altered; a read error may explain this. The rearrangement uses TRBV6-6 and TRBJ1-2; 9 bases align to TRBD1. Germline CDR1 is MNHNY and CDR2 is SVGAGI (reference sequence). The CDR3 runs to 13 residues. CDR3 sequence (DNA): TGTGCCAGCAGTGATGACAGGGGGTTCGCCTCACTCTTC. It translates to CASSDDRGFASLF.

The chain links TRBV5-6 to TRBJ2-7; D gene unclear. The CDR3 has 13 amino acids. V gave up 0 bases and J gave up 9 bases, with 13 bases separating them. The V gene's germline CDR1 is SGHDT and CDR2 YYEEEE. CDR3 protein: CASSLGGEVRQYF. The DNA for the CDR3 is TGTGCCAGCAGCTTGGGCGGAGAGGTGAGGCAGTACTTC.

This chain uses TRBV15 with TRBJ2-7, with 7 bases lining up with TRBD1. After removal of 1 base from V and 3 bases from J, the junction contained 6 bases not matched to a gene. Germline CDR1 reads LNHNV; CDR2 reads YYDKDF (reference sequence). CDR3 size: 15 residues. The CDR3 is CATSRVGTAIYEQYF. The CDR3, as DNA: TGTGCCACCAGCAGAGTAGGGACAGCGATCTACGAGCAGTACTTC.

This chain uses TRBV29-1 with TRBJ2-1, with D maybe TRBD1 (6 bases). The V end lost 1 base, the J end lost 5 bases, and 15 bases lay between the germline ends. The CDR3 runs to 15 residues. Germline V lookup: CDR1 SQVTM, CDR2 ANQGSEA. CDR3: CSVEGRGEGNNEQFF. CDR3 DNA sequence: TGCAGCGTTGAAGGCAGGGGAGAGGGGAACAATGAGCAGTTCTTC.

The chain employs TRBV2 and TRBJ2-1; D is undetermined. Trimming shortened V by 4 bases and J by 0 bases, and 16 bases separated the two germline ends. Germline V gives CDR1 SNHLY, CDR2 FYNNEI. The CDR3 consists of 17 residues. The CDR3 spells CASSASGPVSSYNEQFF. The CDR3 region has the DNA TGTGCCAGCAGTGCCTCCGGTCCCGTTAGCTCCTACAATGAGCAGTTCTTC.

The J gene is TRBJ2-7, the V gene TRBV14; D is perhaps TRBD2 (6 bases). CDR1 SGHDN and CDR2 FVKESK come from the germline V gene. The CDR3 loop spans 14 amino acids. The V gene lost 4 bases and the J gene lost 3 bases, with 13 bases spanning the gap. The CDR3 nucleotides read TGTGCCAGCAGCCTTCGGGACTGGGACTACGAGCAGTACTTC. This encodes CASSLRDWDYEQYF.

The rearrangement uses TRBV19 and TRBJ1-1, with a possible D match to TRBD1 (5 bases). Germline V gene sequence: CDR1 LNHDA, CDR2 SQIVND (reference sequence). Trimming took off 11 bases at V and 4 bases at J, with 11 bases between the two ends. CDR3 size: 11 residues. The CDR3 region is CASTGLTEAFF. DNA for the CDR3: TGTGCCTCCACAGGTCTCACTGAAGCTTTCTTT.

J is TRBJ2-7 and V is TRBV19, with D unresolved. V was pared by 3 bases and J by 1 base, with 7 bases between. Germline CDR1 is LNHDA and CDR2 is SQIVND (reference sequence). This CDR3 has 13 residues. The CDR3 nucleotides are TGTGCCAGTAGTATGGTCGGGTCCTACGAGCAGTACTTC. Its translation is CASSMVGSYEQYF.

The chain couples TRBV6-5 to TRBJ1-1, with no clear D. Germline CDR1 MNHEY, CDR2 SVGAGI. The CDR3 runs to 15 residues. The V and J ends lost 2 bases and 0 bases respectively, with 10 bases between them. This CDR3 is CASSYAAGLNTEAFF. The CDR3 region has the DNA TGTGCCAGCAGTTACGCCGCAGGCTTGAACACTGAAGCTTTCTTT.